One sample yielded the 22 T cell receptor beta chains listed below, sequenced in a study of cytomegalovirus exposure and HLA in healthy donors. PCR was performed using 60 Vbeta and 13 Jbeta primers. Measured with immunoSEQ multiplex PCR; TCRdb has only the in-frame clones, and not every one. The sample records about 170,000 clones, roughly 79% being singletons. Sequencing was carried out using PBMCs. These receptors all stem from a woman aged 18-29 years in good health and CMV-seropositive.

CDR3 DNA: TGCGCCAGCTCCCCTAGCGGGACCTACGAGCAGTACTTC. This gives the protein CASSPSGTYEQYF. The chain recombines TRBV5-1 with TRBJ2-7, with 9 positions matching TRBD2. CDR3 length equals 13 residues. V lost 7 bases to trimming and J lost 2 bases; unmatched junction nucleotides: 4. Germline CDR1 and CDR2: SGHRS and YFSETQ.

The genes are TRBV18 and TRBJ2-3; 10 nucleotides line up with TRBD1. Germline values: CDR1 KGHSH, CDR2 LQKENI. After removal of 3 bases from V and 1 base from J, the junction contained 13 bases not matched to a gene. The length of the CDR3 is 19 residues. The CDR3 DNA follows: TGTGCCAGCTCACCCTCACCCCTGACAGGGGGCGCGGGCACAGATACGCAGTATTTT. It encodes CASSPSPLTGGAGTDTQYF.

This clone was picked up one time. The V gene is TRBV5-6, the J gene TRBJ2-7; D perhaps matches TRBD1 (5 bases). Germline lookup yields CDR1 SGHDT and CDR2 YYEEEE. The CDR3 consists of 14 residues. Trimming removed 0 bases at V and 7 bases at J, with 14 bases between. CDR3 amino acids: CASSLARRVEEQYF. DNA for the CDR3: TGTGCCAGCAGCTTGGCGCGCAGGGTGGAAGAGCAGTACTTC.

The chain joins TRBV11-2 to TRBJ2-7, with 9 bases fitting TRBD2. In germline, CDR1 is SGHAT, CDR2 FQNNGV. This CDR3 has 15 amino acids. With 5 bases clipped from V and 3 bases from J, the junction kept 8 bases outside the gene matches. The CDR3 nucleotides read TGTGCCAGCAGCCGGATAGCGGGGGCCCTCTACGAGCAGTACTTC. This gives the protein CASSRIAGALYEQYF. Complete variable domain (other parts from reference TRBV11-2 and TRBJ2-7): EAGVAQSPRYKIIEKRQSVAFWCNPISGHATLYWYQQILGQGPKLLIQFQNNGVVDDSQLPKDRFSAERLKGVDSTLKIQPAKLEDSAVYLCASSRIAGALYEQYFGPGTRLTVT.

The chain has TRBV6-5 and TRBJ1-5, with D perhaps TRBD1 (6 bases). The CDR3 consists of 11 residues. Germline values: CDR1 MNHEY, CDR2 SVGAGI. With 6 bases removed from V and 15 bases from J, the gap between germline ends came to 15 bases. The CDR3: CASRQGLKMHF. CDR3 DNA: TGTGCCAGCAGACAGGGTCTAAAGATGCATTTT.

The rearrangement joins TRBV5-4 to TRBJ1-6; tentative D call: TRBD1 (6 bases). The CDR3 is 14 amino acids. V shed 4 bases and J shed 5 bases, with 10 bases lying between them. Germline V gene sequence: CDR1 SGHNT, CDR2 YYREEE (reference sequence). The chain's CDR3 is CASSLWDNNSPLHF. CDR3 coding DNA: TGTGCCAGCAGCCTTTGGGACAATAATTCACCCCTCCACTTT.

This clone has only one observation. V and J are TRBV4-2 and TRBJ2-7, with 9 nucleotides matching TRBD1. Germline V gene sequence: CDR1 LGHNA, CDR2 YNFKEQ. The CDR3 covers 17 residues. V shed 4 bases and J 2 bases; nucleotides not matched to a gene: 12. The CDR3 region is CASSPTLRTGEPYEQYF. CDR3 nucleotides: TGTGCCAGCAGCCCAACTCTCCGGACAGGGGAACCCTACGAGCAGTACTTC.

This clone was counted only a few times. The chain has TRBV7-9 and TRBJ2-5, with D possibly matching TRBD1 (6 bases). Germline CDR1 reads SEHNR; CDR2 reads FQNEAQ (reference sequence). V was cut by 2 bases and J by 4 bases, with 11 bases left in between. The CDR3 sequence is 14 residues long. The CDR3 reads CASSLRQGSETQYF. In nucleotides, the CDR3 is TGTGCCAGCAGCTTACGGCAGGGGTCAGAGACCCAGTACTTC.

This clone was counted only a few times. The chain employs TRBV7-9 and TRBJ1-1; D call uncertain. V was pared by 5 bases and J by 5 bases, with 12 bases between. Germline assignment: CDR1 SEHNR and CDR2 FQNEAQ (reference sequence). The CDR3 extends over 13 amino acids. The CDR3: CASSPPPQTEAFF. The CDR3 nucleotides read TGTGCCAGCAGCCCCCCTCCCCAGACTGAAGCTTTCTTT. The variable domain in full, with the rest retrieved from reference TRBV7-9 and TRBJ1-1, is DTGVSQNPRHKITKRGQNVTFRCDPISEHNRLYWYRQTLGQGPEFLTYFQNEAQLEKSRLLSDRFSAERPKGSFSTLEIQRTEQGDSAMYLCASSPPPQTEAFFGQGTRLTVV.

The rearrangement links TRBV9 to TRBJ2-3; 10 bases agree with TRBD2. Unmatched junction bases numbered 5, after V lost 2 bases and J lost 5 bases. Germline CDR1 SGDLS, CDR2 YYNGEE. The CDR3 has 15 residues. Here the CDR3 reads CASSVLAGELDTQYF. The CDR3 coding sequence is TGTGCCAGCAGCGTCCTAGCGGGGGAGTTAGATACGCAGTATTTT.

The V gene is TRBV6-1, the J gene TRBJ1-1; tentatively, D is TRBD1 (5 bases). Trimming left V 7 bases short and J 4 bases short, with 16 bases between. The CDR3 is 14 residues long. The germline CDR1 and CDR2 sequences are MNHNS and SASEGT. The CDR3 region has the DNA TGTGCCAGCAACCCTGGGGGGGGAGTCACTGAAGCTTTCTTT. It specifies CASNPGGGVTEAFF.

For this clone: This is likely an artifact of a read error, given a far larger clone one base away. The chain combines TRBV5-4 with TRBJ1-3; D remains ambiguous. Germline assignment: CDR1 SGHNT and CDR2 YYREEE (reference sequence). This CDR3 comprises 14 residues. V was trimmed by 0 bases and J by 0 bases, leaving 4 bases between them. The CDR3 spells CASSLDSSGNTIYF. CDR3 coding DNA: TGTGCCAGCAGCTTGGACAGCTCTGGAAACACCATATATTTT.

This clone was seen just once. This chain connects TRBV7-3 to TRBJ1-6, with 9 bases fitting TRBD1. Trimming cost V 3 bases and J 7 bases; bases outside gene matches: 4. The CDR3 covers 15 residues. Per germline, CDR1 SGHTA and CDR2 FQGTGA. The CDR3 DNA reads TGTGCCAGCAGCTTTTCCGGGACAGGGAATTCACCCCTCCACTTT. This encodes CASSFSGTGNSPLHF.

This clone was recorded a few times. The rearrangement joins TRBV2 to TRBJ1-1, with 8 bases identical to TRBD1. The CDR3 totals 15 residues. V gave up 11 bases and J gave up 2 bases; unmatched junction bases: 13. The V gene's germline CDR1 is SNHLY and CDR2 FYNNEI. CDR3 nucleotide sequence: TGTGCCCGTATGGGAGGACAGGGTGGAAACACTGAAGCTTTCTTT. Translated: CARMGGQGGNTEAFF.

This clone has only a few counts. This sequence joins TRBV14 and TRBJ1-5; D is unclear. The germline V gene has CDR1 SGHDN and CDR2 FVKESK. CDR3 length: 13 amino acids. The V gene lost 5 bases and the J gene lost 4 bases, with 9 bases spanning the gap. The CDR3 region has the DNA TGTGCCAGCAGCTCCCACACGAATCAGCCCCAGCATTTT. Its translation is CASSSHTNQPQHF. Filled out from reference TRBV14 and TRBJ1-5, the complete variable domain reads EAGVTQFPSHSVIEKGQTVTLRCDPISGHDNLYWYRRVMGKEIKFLLHFVKESKQDESGMPNNRFLAERTGGTYSTLKVQPAELEDSGVYFCASSSHTNQPQHFGDGTRLSIL.

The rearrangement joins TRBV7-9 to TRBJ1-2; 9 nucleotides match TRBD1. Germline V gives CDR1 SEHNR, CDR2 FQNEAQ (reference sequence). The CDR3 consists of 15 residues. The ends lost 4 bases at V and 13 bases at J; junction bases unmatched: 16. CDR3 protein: CASSYANPEETGGTF. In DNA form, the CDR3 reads TGTGCCAGCAGCTACGCAAACCCCGAGGAGACAGGGGGCACCTTC.

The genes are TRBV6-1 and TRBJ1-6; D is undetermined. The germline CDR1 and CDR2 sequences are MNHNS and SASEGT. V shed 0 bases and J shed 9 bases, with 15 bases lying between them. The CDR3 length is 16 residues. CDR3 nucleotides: TGTGCCAGCAGTGAAGCTATCACCGTTTCGGGTTCACCCCTCCACTTT. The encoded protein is CASSEAITVSGSPLHF.

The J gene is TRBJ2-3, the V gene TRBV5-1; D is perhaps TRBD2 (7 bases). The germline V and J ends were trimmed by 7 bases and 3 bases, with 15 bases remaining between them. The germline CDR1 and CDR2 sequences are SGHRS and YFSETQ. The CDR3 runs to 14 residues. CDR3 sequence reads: CASLPGGPTDTQYF. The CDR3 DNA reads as TGCGCCAGCTTACCCGGGGGGCCTACAGATACGCAGTATTTT.

The CDR3 loop reads CASSPGTEGVVTGELFF. CDR3 coding DNA: TGTGCCAGCTCACCAGGGACAGAGGGAGTAGTCACCGGGGAGCTGTTTTTT. The V and J genes are TRBV18 and TRBJ2-2, with 7 bases fitting TRBD1. Germline V gives CDR1 KGHSH, CDR2 LQKENI. This CDR3 comprises 17 residues. After removal of 2 bases from V and 4 bases from J, the junction contained 10 bases not matched to a gene.

As DNA, the CDR3 is TGTGCCAGCAGCCAAGAATTTGACAGGGCGGGCTCCGAGCAGTACTTC. Encoded protein: CASSQEFDRAGSEQYF. The V gene is TRBV14, the J gene TRBJ2-7; 7 bases fit TRBD1. The CDR3 totals 16 residues. Unmatched junction bases numbered 11, after V lost 0 bases and J lost 6 bases. The germline V gene has CDR1 SGHDN and CDR2 FVKESK.

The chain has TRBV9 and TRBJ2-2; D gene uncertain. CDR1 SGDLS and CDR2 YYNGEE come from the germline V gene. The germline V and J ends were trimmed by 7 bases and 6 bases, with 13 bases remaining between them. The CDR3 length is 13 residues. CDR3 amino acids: CASSTRGSGELFF. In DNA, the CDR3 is TGTGCCAGCTCAACACGAGGTTCCGGGGAGCTGTTTTTT.

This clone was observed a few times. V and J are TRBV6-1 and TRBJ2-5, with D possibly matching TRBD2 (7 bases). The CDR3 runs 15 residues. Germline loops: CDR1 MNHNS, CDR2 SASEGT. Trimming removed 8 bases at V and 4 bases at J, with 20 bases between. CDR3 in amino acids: CASGLRGAGLETQYF. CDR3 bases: TGTGCCAGCGGATTACGGGGGGCCGGGTTAGAGACCCAGTACTTC.